This T cell receptor beta chain was recorded in a study of OX40 agonist ivuxolimab in advanced cancers. About the study as a whole: Ivuxolimab was a fully human IgG2 agonistic monoclonal antibody targeting the costimulatory receptor OX40 (CD134). Intravenous ivuxolimab was administered to patients every 2 weeks at six dose levels: 0.01, 0.1, 0.3, 1.5, 3 and 10 mg/kg. Of the roughly 50 dose-escalation patients, hepatocellular carcinoma was present in around 20, melanoma in around 15, renal cell carcinoma in 9 and head and neck cancer in 9. In the dose-escalation cohort, roughly four fifths of patients were male, and the mean age was roughly 60 years, with a range of roughly 23 to 85. Prior anti-PD-1, anti-PD-L1 or anti-CTLA-4 therapy was permitted, and less than 45% of dose-escalation patients had received checkpoint inhibitors. Partial responses were achieved by three dose-escalation patients, of whom one had hepatocellular carcinoma and two had cutaneous melanoma. The purpose of peripheral TCRbeta sequencing was to test whether ivuxolimab changed TCR sequence diversity and led to clonal T-cell expansion. The paper covers the monotherapy dose-escalation part of the phase I ivuxolimab trial, which included N of about 56 patients.

Patients with a history of autoimmune disease or receiving systemic immunosuppression were excluded from the trial. Peripheral blood for TCR sequencing was collected from all dose cohorts at baseline, on cycle 4 day 1, and on cycle 7 day 1. The samples were drawn from a first-in-human, open-label, multicenter phase I dose-escalation trial of ivuxolimab. Adults with locally advanced or metastatic melanoma, renal cell carcinoma, hepatocellular carcinoma or head and neck squamous cell carcinoma were enrolled in the trial. Before TCR sequencing, CD4+ T cells and CD8+ T cells were sorted from peripheral blood as separate populations. As for this clone: Its recognized antigen is unknown. No quality values exist for individual bases; no much larger clone is one base distant.

Genomic DNA was isolated from the sorted cells so that the TCRbeta CDR3 region could be sequenced. The immunoSEQ Assay was used to sequence the TCRbeta CDR3 regions. As stored in TCRdb, this immuneACCESS dataset retains in-frame rearrangements with V and J assigned. A fraction of the clones does not appear; measured against another copy, unresolved V genes explain less than half of the discrepancy, and the remainder lacks a known reason. This sample is represented by about 91,000 clones; 75% to 90% of them were singletons. The ten most abundant clones make up approximately 0.22% of the sample. Beyond this particular receptor, the publication reports: In the 0.1-3.0 mg/kg groups, partial responders had among the lowest normalized peripheral clonal expansion, particularly in CD8+ T cells. The antigen specificity of the peripheral T cells that underwent clonal expansion was not determined. At doses from 0.1 to 3.0 mg/kg, clonal expansion was seen in both CD4+ and CD8+ blood T cells between baseline and week 6. On average, CD8+ T cells showed more expanded clones than CD4+ T cells after ivuxolimab. Low levels of normalized T-cell clonal expansion were also seen in some nonresponding patients.

The specimen comprised CD4+ or CD8+ T cells sorted from blood, sampled in a trial of the OX40 agonist ivuxolimab. The receptor's source is an adult with an advanced solid tumor such as melanoma, head and neck, liver or kidney cancer.

The sequenced DNA: TGTGCCACCAGCAGAGAGGGTTATGGCTACACCTTC. Its coded protein is CATSREGYGYTF. The chain is encoded by TRBV15 joined to TRBJ1-2; no D gene is confidently identified. V gives up 0 bases and J gives up 5 bases, and the segment between their germline ends measures 4 bases. The germline V gene (reference sequence) supplies CDR1 LNHNV and CDR2 YYDKDF. CDR3 length: 12 amino acids, cysteine to phenylalanine. Only the CDR3 portion is preserved as DNA: 36 bases, with reading frame beginning at the first base.